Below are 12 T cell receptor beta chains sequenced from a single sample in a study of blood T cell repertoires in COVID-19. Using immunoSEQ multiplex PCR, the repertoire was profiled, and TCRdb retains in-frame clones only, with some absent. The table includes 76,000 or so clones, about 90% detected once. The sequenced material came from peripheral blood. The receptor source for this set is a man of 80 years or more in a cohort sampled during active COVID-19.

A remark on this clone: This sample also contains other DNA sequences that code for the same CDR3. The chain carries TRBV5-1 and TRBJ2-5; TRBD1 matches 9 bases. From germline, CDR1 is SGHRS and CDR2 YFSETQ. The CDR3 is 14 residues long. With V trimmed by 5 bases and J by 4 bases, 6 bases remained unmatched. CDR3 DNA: TGCGCCAGCAGTCTACAGGGGGCGGGAGAGACCCAGTACTTC. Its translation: CASSLQGAGETQYF.

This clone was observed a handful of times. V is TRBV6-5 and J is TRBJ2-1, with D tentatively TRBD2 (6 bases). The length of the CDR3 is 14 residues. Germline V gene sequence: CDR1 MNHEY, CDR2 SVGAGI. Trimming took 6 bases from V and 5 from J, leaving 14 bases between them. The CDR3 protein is CASSLPGGNNEQFF. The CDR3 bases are TGTGCCAGCAGCCTACCCGGGGGAAACAATGAGCAGTTCTTC.

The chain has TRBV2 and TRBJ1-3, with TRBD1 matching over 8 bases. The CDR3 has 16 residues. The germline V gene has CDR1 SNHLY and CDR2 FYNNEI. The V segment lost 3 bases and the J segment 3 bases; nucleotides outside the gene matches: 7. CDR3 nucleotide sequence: TGTGCCAGCAGTGAGTGGGCAGGGGGCTTTGGAAACACCATATATTTT. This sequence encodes CASSEWAGGFGNTIYF.

CDR3 sequence: CASSRPRDRVMNTEAFF. The DNA of the CDR3 is TGTGCCAGCTCACGACCCCGGGACAGGGTCATGAACACTGAAGCTTTCTTT. V usage is TRBV18 and J usage is TRBJ1-1; 9 bases line up with TRBD1. Germline loops: CDR1 KGHSH, CDR2 LQKENI. The CDR3 is made up of 17 amino acids. The V and J ends lost 4 bases and 0 bases, in that order; junction bases with no gene match: 9. Drawing the rest from reference TRBV18 and TRBJ1-1, the complete variable domain is NAGVMQNPRHLVRRRGQEARLRCSPMKGHSHVYWYRQLPEEGLKFMVYLQKENIIDESGMPKERFSAEFPKEGPSILRIQQVVRGDSAAYFCASSRPRDRVMNTEAFFGQGTRLTVV.

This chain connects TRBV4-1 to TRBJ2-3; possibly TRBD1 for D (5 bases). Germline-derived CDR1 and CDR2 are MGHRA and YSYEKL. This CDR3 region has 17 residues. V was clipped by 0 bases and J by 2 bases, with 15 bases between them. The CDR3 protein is CASSQDEQGRVTDTQYF. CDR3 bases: TGCGCCAGCAGCCAAGATGAGCAGGGTAGGGTCACAGATACGCAGTATTTT.

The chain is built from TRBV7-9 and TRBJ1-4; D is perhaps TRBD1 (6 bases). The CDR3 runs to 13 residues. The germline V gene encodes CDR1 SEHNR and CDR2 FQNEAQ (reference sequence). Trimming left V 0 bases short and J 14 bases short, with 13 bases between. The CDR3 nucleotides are TGTGCCAGCAGCTTAGCGGGCCAGGGGAGTCTGTTTTTT. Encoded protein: CASSLAGQGSLFF.

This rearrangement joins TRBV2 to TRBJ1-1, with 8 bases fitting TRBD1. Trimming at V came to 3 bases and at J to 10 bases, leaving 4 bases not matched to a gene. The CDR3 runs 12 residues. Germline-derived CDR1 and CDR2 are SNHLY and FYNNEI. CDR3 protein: CASSDRGQVAFF. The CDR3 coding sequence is TGTGCCAGCAGTGACAGGGGGCAGGTAGCTTTCTTT.

The CDR3, as DNA: TGTGCCAGCAAATCCCAGGGTTCCGGAAACACCATATATTTT. It encodes CASKSQGSGNTIYF. The chain carries TRBV5-4 and TRBJ1-3; TRBD1 is a possible D gene (5 bases). The CDR3 has 14 amino acids. Germline-derived CDR1 and CDR2 are SGHNT and YYREEE (reference sequence). V lost 6 bases, J lost 4 bases, and 14 bases lay in between.

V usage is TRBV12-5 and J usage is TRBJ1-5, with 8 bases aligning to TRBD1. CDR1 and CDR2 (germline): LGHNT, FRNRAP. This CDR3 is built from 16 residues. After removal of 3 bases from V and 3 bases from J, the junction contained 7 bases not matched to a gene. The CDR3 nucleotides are TGTGCTAGTGGTTTAGGACAGGGCTTTGACAATCAGCCCCAGCATTTT. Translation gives CASGLGQGFDNQPQHF.

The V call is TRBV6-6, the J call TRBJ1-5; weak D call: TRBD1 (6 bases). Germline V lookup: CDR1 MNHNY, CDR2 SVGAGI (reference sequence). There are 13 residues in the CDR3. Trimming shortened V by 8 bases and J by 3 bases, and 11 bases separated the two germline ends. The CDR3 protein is CASQPGVNQPQHF. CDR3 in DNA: TGTGCCAGCCAACCAGGGGTCAATCAGCCCCAGCATTTT.

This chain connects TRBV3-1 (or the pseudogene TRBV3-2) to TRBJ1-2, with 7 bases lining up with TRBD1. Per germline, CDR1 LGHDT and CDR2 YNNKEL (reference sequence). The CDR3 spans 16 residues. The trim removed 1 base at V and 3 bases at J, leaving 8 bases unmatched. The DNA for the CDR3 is TGTGCCAGCAGCCAAGGGACAGGAACTTTGTACTATGGCTACACCTTC. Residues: CASSQGTGTLYYGYTF.

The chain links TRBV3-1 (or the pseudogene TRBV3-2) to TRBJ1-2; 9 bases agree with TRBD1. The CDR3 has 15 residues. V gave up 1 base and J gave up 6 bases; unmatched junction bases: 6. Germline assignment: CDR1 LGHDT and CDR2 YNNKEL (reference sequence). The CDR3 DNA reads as TGTGCCAGCAGCCAAGCGGGACAGGGTCTTAATGGCTACACCTTC. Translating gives CASSQAGQGLNGYTF.